This passage covers 29 T cell receptor beta chains from one sample sequenced in a study of blood T cells in healthy people across ages. A second about 7 to 11 cycle PCR used barcoded and J-beta primers. TCRdb used MiXCR to reprocess the 5' RACE reads, holding one entry per CDR3 protein. Of 650,000 to 700,000 distinct CDR3 sequences in the sample, about 51% were seen once. The sample consisted of blood. The receptors originated from a woman of 80 years or more in good health.

This chain joins TRBV9 and TRBJ2-1, with D unclear. V was clipped by 0 bases and J by 3 bases, with 10 bases between them. The germline gives CDR1 SGDLS, CDR2 YYNGEE. This CDR3 comprises 15 residues. CDR3 nucleotides: TGTGCCAGCAGCGTAGAGACGGGTTACTACAATGAGCAGTTCTTC. Translated: CASSVETGYYNEQFF. The whole variable domain, filled in from reference TRBV9 and TRBJ2-1, reads DSGVTQTPKHLITATGQRVTLRCSPRSGDLSVYWYQQSLDQGLQFLIQYYNGEERAKGNILERFSAQQFPDLHSELNLSSLELGDSALYFCASSVETGYYNEQFFGPGTRLTVL.

The chain is built from TRBV20-1 and TRBJ2-3, with D possibly matching TRBD2 (5 bases). The V gene lost 1 base and the J gene lost 3 bases, with 11 bases spanning the gap. Germline loops: CDR1 DFQATT, CDR2 SNEGSKA (reference sequence). The CDR3 length is 14 residues. Here the CDR3 DNA reads TGCAGTGCTAGAGTCTGGACTGAAACAGATACGCAGTATTTT. Residues: CSARVWTETDTQYF.

As for this clonotype: This may stem from a read error, because a much larger clone lies one nucleotide away. CDR3 sequence: CASSRGAPGDGYTF. The CDR3 region has the DNA TGTGCCAGCAGCCGCGGGGCCCCCGGAGATGGCTACACCTTC. V gene TRBV3-1 combines with J gene TRBJ1-2; tentatively, D is TRBD1 (5 bases). Trimming cost V 4 bases and J 6 bases, with 15 bases left between them. Looked up from germline, CDR1 is LGHDT and CDR2 is YNNKEL (reference sequence). The CDR3 has 14 amino acids.

This clonotype appeared many times. The chain carries TRBV5-1 and TRBJ2-5, with D possibly being TRBD2 (5 bases). This CDR3 comprises 14 residues. V gave up 4 bases and J gave up 1 base, with 11 bases separating them. Germline V gene data show CDR1 as SGHRS and CDR2 as YFSETQ. The CDR3 is CASSLAGLQETQYF. The DNA for the CDR3 is TGCGCCAGCAGCCTTGCCGGACTCCAAGAGACCCAGTACTTC.

The chain combines TRBV5-5 with TRBJ1-6, with no clear D. Germline CDR1 and CDR2: SGHKS and YYEKEE (reference sequence). The CDR3 spans 13 residues. V was trimmed by 4 bases and J by 9 bases, leaving 11 bases between them. The CDR3 reads CASSPERFSPLHF. The CDR3 DNA reads as TGTGCCAGCAGCCCCGAACGATTTTCACCCCTCCACTTT. The whole variable domain, remainder taken from reference TRBV5-5 and TRBJ1-6, is DAGVTQSPTHLIKTRGQQVTLRCSPISGHKSVSWYQQVLGQGPQFIFQYYEKEERGRGNFPDRFSARQFPNYSSELNVNALLLGDSALYLCASSPERFSPLHFGNGTRLTVT.

This clonotype was seen repeatedly, ten times or more. This rearrangement joins TRBV9 to TRBJ1-6; 7 positions match TRBD1. J lost 5 bases, V lost 4 bases, and 6 bases had no gene match. CDR3 length: 15 amino acids. The V gene's germline CDR1 is SGDLS and CDR2 YYNGEE. CDR3: CASSPLDRDNSPLHF. The CDR3 DNA reads TGTGCCAGCAGCCCCTTAGACAGGGATAATTCACCCCTCCACTTT.

The rearrangement links TRBV27 to TRBJ1-6; weak D call: TRBD1 (5 bases). V lost 0 bases, J lost 10 bases, and 10 bases lay in between. Germline assignment: CDR1 MNHEY and CDR2 SMNVEV (reference sequence). The CDR3 consists of 14 residues. The CDR3 spells CASSLSRVTSPLHF. The CDR3, as DNA: TGTGCCAGCAGTTTATCCAGGGTTACCTCACCCCTCCACTTT.

This clonotype showed up just a few times. A junction end diverges from the germline sequence, so it may reflect a read error. The J gene is TRBJ2-2, the V gene TRBV12-3 or TRBV12-4; 8 bases line up with TRBD2. The CDR3 has 15 residues. The CDR3 here is CASSPRTSRAGELFF. The CDR3 bases are TGTGCCAGCAGTCCCAGGACTAGCAGGGCCGGGGAGTTGTTTTTT.

The genes are TRBV10-2 and TRBJ2-1; 7 bases are shared with TRBD2. The germline V gene encodes CDR1 WSHSY and CDR2 SAAADI. V was clipped by 6 bases and J by 13 bases; unmatched bases: 9. CDR3 size: 12 residues. The CDR3 DNA reads TGCGCCAGCAGAAAGAAGGGAGGGACCCAGTTCTTC. Its protein product is CASRKKGGTQFF.

J is TRBJ2-7 and V is TRBV14; no clear D gene. V was trimmed by 0 bases and J by 3 bases, leaving 9 bases between them. The germline CDR1 and CDR2 sequences are SGHDN and FVKESK. This CDR3 has 14 residues. The DNA of the CDR3 is TGTGCCAGCAGCCAAGATAGCAGATACTACGAGCAGTACTTC. It is translated as CASSQDSRYYEQYF.

This chain connects TRBV27 to TRBJ2-2; 11 bases fit TRBD2. Per the germline V gene, CDR1 is MNHEY and CDR2 is SMNVEV (reference sequence). The length of the CDR3 is 16 residues. V was pared by 4 bases and J by 9 bases, with 10 bases of the junction left unmatched. The chain's CDR3 is CASSSTIAGGLRELFF. The DNA for the CDR3 is TGTGCCAGCAGTTCCACGATAGCGGGGGGGCTGCGGGAGCTGTTTTTT.

The chain couples TRBV6-6 to TRBJ1-1; D is undetermined. The CDR3 sequence is 14 residues long. Germline V CDR1 and CDR2: MNHNY, SVGAGI (reference sequence). Trimming took off 4 bases at V and 0 bases at J, with 9 bases between the two ends. The CDR3 DNA is TGTGCCAGCAGTTCCGAGCTCATGAACACTGAAGCTTTCTTT. Amino acid sequence: CASSSELMNTEAFF.

This clonotype was picked up one time. A much larger clone lies a single base off, so this may be a read error. The J gene is TRBJ2-1, the V gene TRBV27; 8 nucleotides agree with TRBD2. This CDR3 comprises 15 residues. The V gene end was trimmed by 5 bases and the J gene end by 7 bases; junction bases not matched to a gene: 10. From germline, CDR1 is MNHEY and CDR2 SMNVEV (reference sequence). CDR3 nucleotides: TGTGCCAGCAGTCCTGGGGCCCCGGGAGGGAATGAGCAGTTCTTC. Its protein product is CASSPGAPGGNEQFF.

This clonotype was observed a handful of times. V is TRBV10-3 and J is TRBJ1-2; no reliable D call. Trimming left V 11 bases short and J 8 bases short, with 18 bases between. The CDR3 is 12 residues long. Per the germline V gene, CDR1 is ENHRY and CDR2 is SYGVKD. The chain's CDR3 is CAAVGPAGGYTF. CDR3 DNA: TGTGCCGCCGTAGGACCAGCGGGGGGCTACACCTTC.

The chain couples TRBV5-1 to TRBJ2-7; 8 bases fit TRBD2. The CDR3 contains 15 residues. V gave up 4 bases and J gave up 1 base; unmatched junction bases: 7. Germline V lookup: CDR1 SGHRS, CDR2 YFSETQ. The CDR3 here is CASSTATSGSYEQYF. CDR3 DNA: TGCGCCAGCAGCACGGCAACTAGCGGTTCCTACGAGCAGTACTTC.

This clonotype was detected once. The rearrangement uses TRBV4-2 and TRBJ2-5; 7 bases match TRBD2. Trimming at V came to 1 base and at J to 2 bases, leaving 7 bases not matched to a gene. Per the germline V gene, CDR1 is LGHNA and CDR2 is YNFKEQ. The CDR3 contains 16 residues. The CDR3 DNA reads as TGTGCCAGCAGCCAAGTTGTCCTAGCGGCACAAGAGACCCAGTACTTC. Protein sequence: CASSQVVLAAQETQYF.

The chain joins TRBV28 to TRBJ2-5; 11 bases align to TRBD2. The V and J ends lost 3 bases and 11 bases, in that order; junction bases with no gene match: 11. This CDR3 contains 15 residues. The germline V gene encodes CDR1 MDHEN and CDR2 SYDVKM. This CDR3 reads CASSFLAGGNNEQYF. CDR3 DNA: TGTGCCAGCAGTTTCCTAGCGGGAGGTAACAATGAGCAGTACTTC.

The gene calls are TRBV12-3 or TRBV12-4 and TRBJ2-5; 11 bases agree with TRBD2. V trimming: 5 bases; J trimming: 2 bases; junction bases outside the gene matches: 10. CDR3 length: 17 amino acids. The CDR3 nucleotides read TGTGCCAGCAGTCGGAATCTAGCGGGGGGTGGACAAGAGACCCAGTACTTC. As protein: CASSRNLAGGGQETQYF.

V and J are TRBV4-2 and TRBJ2-2; 7 nucleotides agree with TRBD2. The CDR3 is 16 amino acids. V dropped 3 bases and J dropped 0; count of bases not matched to a gene: 4. Germline V CDR1 and CDR2: LGHNA, YNFKEQ. The CDR3: CASSQESGANTGELFF. The CDR3 DNA sequence: TGTGCCAGCAGCCAGGAGAGCGGGGCGAACACCGGGGAGCTGTTTTTT.

The chain recombines TRBV5-1 with TRBJ2-1; 7 bases line up with TRBD2. This CDR3 region has 14 residues. The V and J ends lost 0 bases and 8 bases, in that order; junction bases with no gene match: 5. CDR1 and CDR2 (germline): SGHRS, YFSETQ. CDR3 nucleotide sequence: TGCGCCAGCAGCTTGGAGCGGGAATGGGATGAGCAGTTCTTC. It yields the protein CASSLEREWDEQFF.

This clonotype was observed a few times. This chain links TRBV10-3 with TRBJ2-4; 8 positions agree with TRBD1. The CDR3 is made up of 14 amino acids. V trimming: 0 bases; J trimming: 9 bases; junction bases outside the gene matches: 4. Germline assignment: CDR1 ENHRY and CDR2 SYGVKD. The CDR3 loop is CAISESGTGAIQYF. Here the CDR3 DNA reads TGTGCCATCAGTGAGTCGGGGACAGGAGCCATTCAGTACTTC.

This clonotype was counted many times. J is TRBJ1-1 and V is TRBV29-1; 9 bases map to TRBD1. After removal of 4 bases from V and 4 bases from J, the junction contained 4 bases not matched to a gene. The CDR3 runs 13 residues. Germline V gives CDR1 SQVTM, CDR2 ANQGSEA. CDR3 protein: CSVARQGGTEAFF. The CDR3 DNA sequence: TGCAGCGTTGCTCGACAGGGGGGCACTGAAGCTTTCTTT.

This clonotype appeared a few times. The chain recombines TRBV27 with TRBJ2-7, with D possibly being TRBD2 (6 bases). Germline V gene sequence: CDR1 MNHEY, CDR2 SMNVEV (reference sequence). V lost 5 bases and J lost 0, with 20 bases in between. CDR3 length: 17 residues. The CDR3: CASSPTGLTPTSYEQYF. CDR3 in DNA: TGTGCCAGCAGTCCCACGGGACTCACACCCACCTCCTACGAGCAGTACTTC.

V is TRBV7-2 and J is TRBJ1-2, with 8 nucleotides matching TRBD1. The junction had 14 bases not matched to a gene; V was cut back by 3 bases and J by 8 bases. This CDR3 region has 16 residues. From germline, CDR1 is SGHTA and CDR2 FQGNSA. Here the CDR3 reads CASSLVQGAFLKGYTF. The DNA of the CDR3 is TGTGCCAGCAGCTTGGTCCAGGGGGCCTTCCTTAAAGGCTACACCTTC.

This chain uses TRBV5-1 with TRBJ2-3; 7 nucleotides match TRBD1. V dropped 3 bases and J dropped 4; count of bases not matched to a gene: 8. The CDR3 covers 15 residues. Germline CDR1 and CDR2: SGHRS and YFSETQ. CDR3 nucleotides: TGCGCCAGCAGCTCGGGACAGTGGGGGCCAGATACGCAGTATTTT. Translated: CASSSGQWGPDTQYF.

Only a few counts were recorded for this clonotype. V gene TRBV28 combines with J gene TRBJ2-3; TRBD2 matches 12 bases. There are 22 residues in the CDR3. V trimming: 1 base; J trimming: 2 bases; junction bases outside the gene matches: 19. Germline V gene lookup returns CDR1 MDHEN and CDR2 SYDVKM. The CDR3 DNA follows: TGTGCCAGCAGTTTATCGGTGCTAGCGGGGGGGAAGGACACCTTCACCACAGATACGCAGTATTTT. It codes for CASSLSVLAGGKDTFTTDTQYF. The full variable domain, in which reference TRBV28 and TRBJ2-3 provide the parts outside the CDR3, is DVKVTQSSRYLVKRTGEKVFLECVQDMDHENMFWYRQDPGLGLRLIYFSYDVKMKEKGDIPEGYSVSREKKERFSLILESASTNQTSMYLCASSLSVLAGGKDTFTTDTQYFGPGTRLTVL.

This clonotype was observed a few times. This rearrangement joins TRBV3-1 to TRBJ2-7, with a weak D call TRBD2 (6 bases). Between the trimmed V and J ends, which lost 1 base and 9 bases, there was a span of 10 bases. The CDR3 extends over 12 amino acids. Germline CDR1 is LGHDT and CDR2 is YNNKEL (reference sequence). DNA for the CDR3: TGTGCCAGCAGCCAAGTGAAGGGAGGGCAGTACTTC. As protein: CASSQVKGGQYF.

This clonotype was observed a single time. This chain joins TRBV15 and TRBJ2-1; TRBD2 matches at 7 bases. The length of the CDR3 is 16 residues. CDR1 LNHNV and CDR2 YYDKDF come from the germline V gene (reference sequence). V was pared by 2 bases and J by 4 bases, with 8 bases of the junction left unmatched. The CDR3 reads CATSRTTPGLYNEQFF. The CDR3 DNA sequence: TGTGCCACCAGCAGAACGACTCCGGGACTATACAATGAGCAGTTCTTC.

This clonotype has ten or more counts. The rearrangement links TRBV5-1 to TRBJ2-7; D not resolved. Trimming removed 0 bases at V and 5 bases at J, with 12 bases between. Germline values: CDR1 SGHRS, CDR2 YFSETQ. CDR3 size: 14 residues. The CDR3 reads CASSLEVSVNEQYF. The CDR3 DNA is TGCGCCAGCAGCTTGGAGGTTAGTGTGAACGAGCAGTACTTC. The complete variable domain, with remaining parts taken from reference TRBV5-1 and TRBJ2-7, reads KAGVTQTPRYLIKTRGQQVTLSCSPISGHRSVSWYQQTPGQGLQFLFEYFSETQRNKGNFPGRFSGRQFSNSRSEMNVSTLELGDSALYLCASSLEVSVNEQYFGPGTRLTVT.